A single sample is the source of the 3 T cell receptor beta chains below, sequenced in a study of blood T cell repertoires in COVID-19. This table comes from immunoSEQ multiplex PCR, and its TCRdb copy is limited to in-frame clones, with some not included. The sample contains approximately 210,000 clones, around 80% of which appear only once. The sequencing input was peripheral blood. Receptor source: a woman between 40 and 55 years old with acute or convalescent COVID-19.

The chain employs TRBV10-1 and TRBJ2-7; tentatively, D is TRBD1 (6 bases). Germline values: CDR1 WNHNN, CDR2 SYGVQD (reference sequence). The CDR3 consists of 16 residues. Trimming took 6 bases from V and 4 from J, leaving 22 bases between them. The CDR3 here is CASSSTLPGTLYEQYF. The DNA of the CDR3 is TGCGCCAGCAGCTCAACCCTACCCGGGACACTTTACGAGCAGTACTTC.

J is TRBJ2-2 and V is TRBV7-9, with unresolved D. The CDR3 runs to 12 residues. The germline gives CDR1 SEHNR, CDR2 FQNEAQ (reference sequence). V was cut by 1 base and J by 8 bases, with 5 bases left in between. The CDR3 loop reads CASSLVSGELFF. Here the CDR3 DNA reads TGTGCCAGCAGCTTAGTATCGGGGGAGCTGTTTTTT.

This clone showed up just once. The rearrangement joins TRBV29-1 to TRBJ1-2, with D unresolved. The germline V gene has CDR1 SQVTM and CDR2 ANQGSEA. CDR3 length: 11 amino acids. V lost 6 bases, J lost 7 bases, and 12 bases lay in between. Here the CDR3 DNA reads TGCAGCGTCAACACGGGAATTGGCTACACCTTC. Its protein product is CSVNTGIGYTF.